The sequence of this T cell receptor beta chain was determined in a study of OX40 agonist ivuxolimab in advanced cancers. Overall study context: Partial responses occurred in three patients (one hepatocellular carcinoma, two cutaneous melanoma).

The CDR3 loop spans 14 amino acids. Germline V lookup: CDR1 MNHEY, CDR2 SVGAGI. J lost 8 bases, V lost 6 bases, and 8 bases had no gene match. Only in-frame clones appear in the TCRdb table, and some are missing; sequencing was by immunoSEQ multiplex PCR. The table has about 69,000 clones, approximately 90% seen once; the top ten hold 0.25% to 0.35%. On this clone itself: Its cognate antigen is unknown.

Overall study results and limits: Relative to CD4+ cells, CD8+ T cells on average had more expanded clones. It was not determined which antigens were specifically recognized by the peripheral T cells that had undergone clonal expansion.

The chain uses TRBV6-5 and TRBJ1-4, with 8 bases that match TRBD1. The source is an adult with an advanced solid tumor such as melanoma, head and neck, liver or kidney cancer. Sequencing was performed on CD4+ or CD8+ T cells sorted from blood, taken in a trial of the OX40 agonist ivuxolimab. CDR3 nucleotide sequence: TGTGCCAGCAGCTTCCGACAGGGGAAGGAAAAACTGTTTTTT. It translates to CASSFRQGKEKLFF.